One and the same sample provided the 22 T cell receptor beta chains below, sequenced in a study of T cells in localized non-small cell lung cancer. Assay: immunoSEQ multiplex PCR; the TCRdb copy retains only in-frame clones and omits some. The top ten clones hold around 3.4% of a sample with approximately 37,000 clones, roughly 86% of them seen once. Sequencing was performed on peripheral blood, taken before any cancer treatment. The receptors were sampled from a man aged 18 to 49 with stage I lung adenocarcinoma.

Points on this clone: A clone one base away is much larger, so this may be a read error. Other DNA variants within this sample encode the same CDR3. The CDR3 nucleotides are TGCGCCAGCAGCTTACGTCCAGGGGATTCACCCCTCCACTTT. This gives the protein CASSLRPGDSPLHF. The V and J genes are TRBV7-3 and TRBJ1-6, with a tentative D call TRBD1 (6 bases). The CDR3 has 14 amino acids. Germline CDR1 SGHTA, CDR2 FQGTGA. The full variable domain, with the rest looked up from reference TRBV7-3 and TRBJ1-6, is GAGVSQTPSNKVTEKGKYVELRCDPISGHTALYWYRQSLGQGPEFLIYFQGTGAADDSGLPNDRFFAVRPEGSVSTLKIQRTERGDSAVYLCASSLRPGDSPLHFGNGTRLTVT.

The chain links TRBV5-1 to TRBJ2-5, with D perhaps TRBD1 or TRBD2 (6 bases each). CDR3 length: 15 residues. CDR1 and CDR2 from the germline V gene are SGHRS and YFSETQ. V was trimmed by 3 bases and J by 4 bases, leaving 16 bases between them. CDR3 coding DNA: TGCGCCAGCAGCTCGGGGTGGGGGGCTGGAGAGACCCAGTACTTC. Translating it yields CASSSGWGAGETQYF.

The chain carries TRBV6-6 and TRBJ1-2; a weak D match, TRBD1 (5 bases). Germline CDR1 MNHNY, CDR2 SVGAGI (reference sequence). The CDR3 is 15 amino acids. V lost 0 bases and J lost 3, with 11 bases in between. The CDR3 DNA reads TGTGCCAGCAGTTACTCCTCTGGGGGAGACTATGGCTACACCTTC. Translated, it gives CASSYSSGGDYGYTF.

V gene TRBV10-3 combines with J gene TRBJ2-7; 10 nucleotides align to TRBD1. The V and J ends lost 6 bases and 2 bases, in that order; junction bases with no gene match: 4. This CDR3 comprises 14 residues. CDR1 is ENHRY and CDR2 is SYGVKD in the germline V gene. CDR3 nucleotide sequence: TGTGCCATCAGGGGGGACAGGGGTCCCTACGAGCAGTACTTC. It encodes CAIRGDRGPYEQYF.

This chain uses TRBV6-6 with TRBJ1-1, with D uncertain. Trimming took off 0 bases at V and 0 bases at J, with 11 bases between the two ends. CDR1 and CDR2 from the germline V gene are MNHNY and SVGAGI (reference sequence). This CDR3 is 16 amino acids long. Here the CDR3 reads CASSYSGGSLNTEAFF. CDR3 DNA: TGTGCCAGCAGTTACTCTGGTGGCAGTTTGAACACTGAAGCTTTCTTT.

This chain links TRBV5-1 with TRBJ2-7, with TRBD1 matching 11 bases. With 4 bases clipped from V and 1 base from J, the junction kept 4 bases outside the gene matches. CDR1 SGHRS and CDR2 YFSETQ come from the germline V gene. The CDR3 runs 15 residues. Here the CDR3 reads CASSEGQGVSYEQYF. The CDR3 coding sequence is TGCGCCAGCAGCGAGGGACAGGGGGTTTCCTACGAGCAGTACTTC. Filled out from reference TRBV5-1 and TRBJ2-7, the complete variable domain reads KAGVTQTPRYLIKTRGQQVTLSCSPISGHRSVSWYQQTPGQGLQFLFEYFSETQRNKGNFPGRFSGRQFSNSRSEMNVSTLELGDSALYLCASSEGQGVSYEQYFGPGTRLTVT.

The chain has TRBV18 and TRBJ2-5; 7 nucleotides match TRBD2. After removal of 6 bases from V and 2 bases from J, the junction contained 9 bases not matched to a gene. Germline CDR1 is KGHSH and CDR2 is LQKENI. This CDR3 contains 15 residues. For the CDR3, the DNA is TGTGCCAGCTCCCGGACTAGACAAAATCAAGAGACCCAGTACTTC. Its protein product is CASSRTRQNQETQYF.

This clone was seen a handful of times. The V call is TRBV6-5, the J call TRBJ1-3; D gene uncertain. The V end was cut by 5 bases, the J end by 5 bases, with 13 bases between. Per the germline V gene, CDR1 is MNHEY and CDR2 is SVGAGI. CDR3 length: 14 residues. The CDR3 DNA is TGTGCCAGCAGTCTCTCGTTGGAGAGAAACACCATATATTTT. Translation: CASSLSLERNTIYF.

The genes are TRBV5-1 and TRBJ2-3; D not resolved. Germline V gene data show CDR1 as SGHRS and CDR2 as YFSETQ. V lost 4 bases and J 1 base, leaving 7 bases between the germline ends. This CDR3 region has 13 residues. The CDR3 sequence: CASSGDGTDTQYF. The CDR3, as DNA: TGCGCCAGCAGCGGAGATGGCACAGATACGCAGTATTTT.

This chain uses TRBV5-8 with TRBJ1-2, with D unresolved. Germline values: CDR1 SGHTS, CDR2 YDEGEE. The CDR3 contains 15 residues. V lost 0 bases, J lost 1 base, and 10 bases lay in between. CDR3 sequence: CASSLDRLLNYGYTF. The CDR3 coding sequence is TGTGCCAGCAGCTTGGACCGCTTACTTAACTATGGCTACACCTTC.

The chain is built from TRBV6-6 and TRBJ2-3; the match to TRBD2 covers 7 bases. This CDR3 is 14 amino acids long. Germline CDR1 MNHNY, CDR2 SVGAGI (reference sequence). The V segment lost 2 bases and the J segment 2 bases; nucleotides outside the gene matches: 1. The CDR3 is CASSYGGDTDTQYF. The CDR3 DNA is TGTGCCAGCAGTTACGGGGGGGACACAGATACGCAGTATTTT.

This clone was counted once. The chain combines TRBV5-1 with TRBJ2-7, with D unclear. Looked up from germline, CDR1 is SGHRS and CDR2 is YFSETQ. V lost 0 bases, J lost 7 bases, and 14 bases lay in between. The CDR3 consists of 14 residues. The CDR3 is CASSLASSVYEQYF. The CDR3 DNA reads TGCGCCAGCAGCTTGGCTTCCTCGGTGTATGAGCAGTACTTC.

The rearrangement joins TRBV29-1 to TRBJ2-1; D not certain. Trimming took 5 bases from V and 5 from J, leaving 13 bases between them. This CDR3 region has 13 residues. Germline CDR1 is SQVTM and CDR2 is ANQGSEA. DNA for the CDR3: TGCAGCGTTATTGGACGCGGACACAATGAGCAGTTCTTC. It codes for CSVIGRGHNEQFF.

The chain carries TRBV28 and TRBJ2-7, with 7 nucleotides matching TRBD1. Germline trimming cut 6 bases from V and 2 bases from J; bases unmatched to any gene: 7. Germline V CDR1 and CDR2: MDHEN, SYDVKM. The CDR3 has 14 amino acids. The CDR3 spells CASRRQGRPYEQYF. The CDR3, as DNA: TGTGCCAGCAGACGACAGGGTAGGCCCTACGAGCAGTACTTC.

V usage is TRBV15 and J usage is TRBJ1-2; possibly TRBD1 for D (6 bases). V gave up 4 bases and J gave up 6 bases, with 9 bases separating them. Germline V gene data show CDR1 as LNHNV and CDR2 as YYDKDF (reference sequence). CDR3 length: 12 residues. The CDR3 spells CATSKTGHGYTF. Here the CDR3 DNA reads TGTGCCACCAGCAAAACAGGGCATGGCTACACCTTC.

The chain is built from TRBV7-3 and TRBJ2-3, with D perhaps matching TRBD1 (6 bases). V lost 2 bases and J lost 6, with 12 bases in between. The germline V gene has CDR1 SGHTA and CDR2 FQGTGA. The CDR3 is 14 residues long. The CDR3 reads CASSLGGIRDTQYF. CDR3 DNA sequence: TGTGCCAGCAGCTTAGGGGGCATACGGGATACGCAGTATTTT. Drawing the rest from reference TRBV7-3 and TRBJ2-3, the complete variable domain is GAGVSQTPSNKVTEKGKYVELRCDPISGHTALYWYRQSLGQGPEFLIYFQGTGAADDSGLPNDRFFAVRPEGSVSTLKIQRTERGDSAVYLCASSLGGIRDTQYFGPGTRLTVL.

The J gene is TRBJ2-7, the V gene TRBV19; tentative D call: TRBD2 (6 bases). The CDR3 is made up of 12 amino acids. From germline, CDR1 is LNHDA and CDR2 SQIVND (reference sequence). Trimming pared 4 bases from V and 6 bases from J, leaving 10 bases between. CDR3 loop: CASSTAGGEQYF. CDR3 in DNA: TGTGCCAGTAGTACAGCCGGGGGCGAGCAGTACTTC. The full variable domain, in which reference TRBV19 and TRBJ2-7 provide the parts outside the CDR3, is DGGITQSPKYLFRKEGQNVTLSCEQNLNHDAMYWYRQDPGQGLRLIYYSQIVNDFQKGDIAEGYSVSREKKESFPLTVTSAQKNPTAFYLCASSTAGGEQYFGPGTRLTVT.

The J gene is TRBJ2-7, the V gene TRBV5-6; 7 bases line up with TRBD1. CDR1 is SGHDT, CDR2 YYEEEE, per germline. CDR3 size: 14 residues. Germline trimming cut 3 bases from V and 5 bases from J; bases unmatched to any gene: 8. The CDR3 region is CASSSGTVEDEQYF. For the CDR3, the DNA is TGTGCCAGCAGCTCCGGGACAGTGGAAGACGAGCAGTACTTC.

The chain recombines TRBV5-6 with TRBJ1-1; the D is unclear. CDR1 and CDR2 (germline): SGHDT, YYEEEE. The CDR3 spans 15 residues. The V end was cut by 4 bases, the J end by 1 base, with 14 bases between. The DNA for the CDR3 is TGTGCCAGCAGCCCCCAGACACAATCGAACACTGAAGCTTTCTTT. This codes for CASSPQTQSNTEAFF.

For this clone: This same CDR3 is encoded by further DNA sequences in the sample. The chain uses TRBV6-5 and TRBJ1-1, with D unresolved. Germline V lookup: CDR1 MNHEY, CDR2 SVGAGI. The V end lost 0 bases, the J end lost 1 base, and 3 bases lay between the germline ends. The length of the CDR3 is 13 residues. CDR3 coding DNA: TGTGCCAGCAGTTACTCTCGGAACACTGAAGCTTTCTTT. It is translated as CASSYSRNTEAFF.

The chain joins TRBV11-2 to TRBJ2-7; no clear D. Germline CDR1 reads SGHAT; CDR2 reads FQNNGV. V lost 3 bases and J lost 2, with 5 bases in between. The CDR3 sequence is 12 residues long. The DNA of the CDR3 is TGTGCCAGCAGCTTTCACACCTACGAGCAGTACTTC. Its translation: CASSFHTYEQYF.

The chain joins TRBV18 to TRBJ1-1, with D possibly being TRBD1 (5 bases). CDR3 length: 13 amino acids. V was cut by 6 bases and J by 1 base, with 9 bases left in between. Per the germline V gene, CDR1 is KGHSH and CDR2 is LQKENI. Here the CDR3 DNA reads TGTGCCAGCTCCCGCGACAGGAACACTGAAGCTTTCTTT. Its protein product is CASSRDRNTEAFF.